This TCR beta chain was profiled in a study of molecular identifiers for immune sequencing clone quantification. Whole-study results and caveats: Barcode collisions between identical TCR molecules could shrink estimates of highly expanded clone sizes. Spike-in Jurkat TCR RNA from a single cell reportedly registered among 900,000 to 1,000,000 naive cells. Clones carrying above 20 RNA copies accounted for over 99% of effector molecules, under 1% in naive cells.

Trimming stripped 0 bases from V and 5 bases from J, with 11 bases between. This CDR3 comprises 14 residues. Germline V gives CDR1 SGDLS, CDR2 YYNGEE. Sorting selected naive CD8 T cells with a CD8+CD4-CCR7+CD45RA+ phenotype. TCRdb used MiXCR to reprocess the PCR reads, holding one entry per CDR3 protein. The data hold over 600,000 distinct CDR3 sequences, with roughly 21% observed a single time. This clonotype was seen at least ten times. Its antigen is not identified. The chain joins TRBV9 to TRBJ1-1, with D maybe TRBD1 (5 bases). The sequence derives from a human donor in good health. Some libraries in this study had Jurkat cell RNA spiked in. Sequencing was carried out using naive CD8+ T cells from blood, with Jurkat cell RNA spiked in. The subset was: FACS-sorted CD8+CD4-CCR7+CD45RA+ naive T cells. The CDR3 sequence is CASSVDEGLTEAFF. The CDR3 region has the DNA TGTGCCAGCAGCGTAGATGAGGGGCTTACTGAAGCTTTCTTT.